A selection of T cell receptor beta chains follows, all from one sample in a study of blood T cell repertoires in COVID-19. Profiled with immunoSEQ multiplex PCR; TCRdb holds only in-frame clones, not every one. The data contain hundreds of thousands of clones, approximately 81% of them singletons. Sample: PBMCs or T cells enriched from blood (not recorded which). The origin of the receptors is a man aged 40-49 years who had recovered from COVID-19. Both conserved end residues are part of each CDR3. D genes are given only for firm matches. Size is omitted from some rows. Given values are once, few, many or a class for expanded clones.

d_gene	v_gene	j_gene	abundance	CDR3nt	CDR3aa
.	TRBV1	TRBJ2-7	.	TGCACCAGCAGCCAAGATCAGGGTTCCGAGCCTTCAGACTCCTACGAGCAGTACTTC	CTSSQDQGSEPSDSYEQYF
.	TRBV11-1	TRBJ1-1	.	TGTGCCAGCAGCTTACCAAGGGGTACTGAAGCTTTCTTT	CASSLPRGTEAFF
TRBD2	TRBV9	TRBJ2-7	once	TGTGCCAGCAGCGCCGGGACTAGCGGGAGGTACGAGCAGTACTTC	CASSAGTSGRYEQYF
TRBD2	TRBV28	TRBJ2-7	.	TGTGCCAGCAGTTCCGGACTAGCGGGAGGGGATTCCTACGAGCAGTACTTC	CASSSGLAGGDSYEQYF
TRBD2	TRBV7-2	TRBJ2-3	.	TGTGCCAGCAGCCTACTAGCGGGAGGCCCCACAGATACGCAGTATTTT	CASSLLAGGPTDTQYF
TRBD2	TRBV18	TRBJ2-1	.	TGTGCCAGCGTTTCCGGCGGGAGTTTAGGTTTGTTCTTC	CASVSGGSLGLFF
TRBD1	TRBV19	TRBJ2-1	.	TGTGCCAGTAGGGACGTCGGACAGGCCATTTACAATGAGCAGTTCTTC	CASRDVGQAIYNEQFF
.	TRBV10-3	TRBJ2-1	few	TGTGCCATCAGTGAGCCTAGCCCGATTGAGCTCTTC	CAISEPSPIELF
TRBD1	TRBV4-1	TRBJ1-2	.	TGCGCCAGCAGCCAAGCCCCGGGACAGGGAGAGGGCTACACCTTC	CASSQAPGQGEGYTF
TRBD2	TRBV25-1	TRBJ2-7	.	TGTGCCAGCAGTGAGGGGGGGTCAGGGAGCGAGCAGTACTTC	CASSEGGSGSEQYF
.	TRBV3-1/TRBV3-2	TRBJ1-3	.	TGTGCCAGCAGCCAAGGTCTTTTATCTGGAAACACCATATATTTT	CASSQGLLSGNTIYF
.	TRBV9	TRBJ1-2	.	TGTGCCAGCAGCCCAGCAGCTCGGGGGAAGGATGGCTACACCTTC	CASSPAARGKDGYTF
.	TRBV6-5	TRBJ1-2	few	TGTGCCAGCAGTACACACATGAACTATGGCTACACCTTC	CASSTHMNYGYTF
.	TRBV10-1	TRBJ1-2	.	TGCGCCAGCAGTGAAGGACAGCCCTATGGCTACACCTTC	CASSEGQPYGYTF
.	TRBV6-5	TRBJ1-6	.	TGTGCCAGCAGTTACTTGGCAGATAATTCACCCCTCCACTTT	CASSYLADNSPLHF
TRBD1	TRBV2	TRBJ1-6	.	TGTGCCAGCAGCCAGACAGGGGCACGAGATTCACCCCTCCACTTT	CASSQTGARDSPLHF
TRBD1	TRBV18	TRBJ1-1	.	TGTGCCAGCTCACCCCTACAGGGGGGAACTGAAGCTTTCTTT	CASSPLQGGTEAFF
TRBD1	TRBV5-1	TRBJ1-2	.	TGCGCCAGCAGCTCTGAGGGACAGCGGAAATCCTATGGCTACACCTTC	CASSSEGQRKSYGYTF
.	TRBV7-2	TRBJ2-2	once	TGTGCCAGCAGCTTAGTCGGCAGGGTATCCGGGGAGCTGTTTTTT	CASSLVGRVSGELFF